This is a list of T cell receptor beta chains from one sample in a study of shared clonotypes between healthy human individuals. TCRdb's table, derived via immunoSEQ multiplex PCR, lists solely in-frame clones and lacks some. This sample has more than 2 million clones, with 90% to 95% found just once. Sequencing was carried out using naive CD8+ T cells from PBMCs. Source of these receptors: a man between 18 and 29 years old in good health. Some clones in this sample may be carry-over from other donors' samples. CDR3s include the opening cysteine and the closing phenylalanine or tryptophan. D genes are given only for firm matches.

j_call d_call v_call cdr3_nt cdr3_aa
TRBJ2-6 TRBD1 TRBV11-2 TGTGCCAGCAGCTACAACAGGGGCCACCCCTCTGGGGCCAACGTCCTGACTTTC CASSYNRGHPSGANVLTF
TRBJ1-2 - TRBV15 TGTGCCACCAGCAGAGATTGGACCCCTGGGTGGTATGGCTACACCTTC CATSRDWTPGWYGYTF
TRBJ2-7 TRBD1 TRBV7-8 TGTGCCAGCAGCCGCAAGACAGGGGGCTACGAGCAGTACTTC CASSRKTGGYEQYF
TRBJ2-6 - TRBV5-1 TGCGCCAGCAGCCCCTGGGACTTGGGTAACTTCTTAGGGGCCAACGTCCTGACTTTC CASSPWDLGNFLGANVLTF
TRBJ2-7 - TRBV21-1 TGTGCCAGCAGCATCAGTCTGACTAGCGGTTGCTCCTACGAGCAGTACTTC CASSISLTSGCSYEQYF
TRBJ2-7 - TRBV20-1 TGCAGTGCTTCGTCCTACGAGCAGTACTTC CSASSYEQYF
TRBJ2-2 - TRBV27 TGTGCCAGCAGTTTATATCACAGGGACACCGGGGAGCTGTTTTTT CASSLYHRDTGELFF
TRBJ2-1 TRBD2 TRBV28 TGTGACGACGCGGGCGATGGCGGGAGGGCCAGGTCCTACAATGAGCAGTTCTTC CDDAGDGGRARSYNEQFF
TRBJ2-7 - TRBV4-3 TGCGCCAGCAGCCAAGATATGGGGGTCTACGAGCAGTACTTC CASSQDMGVYEQYF
TRBJ2-3 TRBD1 TRBV7-3 TGTGCCAGCGGACAGGATTTCACAGATACGCAGTATTTT CASGQDFTDTQYF
TRBJ1-4 TRBD1 TRBV7-2 TGTGCCAGCAGCTTAATCAGGGGGCATGAAAAACTGTTTTTT CASSLIRGHEKLFF
TRBJ2-1 TRBD2 TRBV7-3 TGTGCCAGCAGCTTCCCCTCAGCGGGAGAGGAGTATGAGCAGTTCTTC CASSFPSAGEEYEQFF
TRBJ2-1 TRBD2 TRBV7-8 TGTGCCAGCAGCCCCGCAGCGGGAGGGCCCCTTTACAATGAGCAGTTCTTC CASSPAAGGPLYNEQFF
TRBJ2-1 - TRBV11-2 TGTGCCAGCAGCTTTAACAGTCTTGCCTACAATGAGCAGTTCTTC CASSFNSLAYNEQFF